The present entry profiles one TCR beta chain with its context. Its specificity is unknown. The TRB cDNA libraries were prepared by 5' RACE with UMI labels. After re-calling the 5' RACE reads, TCRdb lists one entry per CDR3 protein, DNA absent. Its clone listing holds about 56,000 distinct CDR3 sequences. This record comes from a study of CXCR3-negative and CXCR3-positive naive CD8 T cells. Study observations and caveats: The TRBV-TRBJ usage of naive CXCR3-negative and CXCR3-positive cells was similar, but that of memory cells differed. Naive subsets had comparable surface CD5; TCR strength was inferred from TRB CDR3 properties.

The CDR3 runs 12 residues. Germline assignment: CDR1 LNHDA and CDR2 SQIVND (reference sequence). The sequence was obtained from a human donor in good health. Some clones in this sample may be carry-over from other donors' samples. The chain is built from TRBV19 and TRBJ1-1. Specimen: memory CD8+ T cells from blood. The CDR3 reads CASSSQRVEAFF.